The T cell receptor (beta chain) under discussion was sequenced for a study of cytomegalovirus exposure and HLA in healthy donors. Findings of the study overall: The dataset shows that most TCR sequences were rare, while some public TCRs occurred in many donors. Rates of TCR association differed by HLA locus in a later analysis, with DRB1 highest and HLA-C lowest. CMV serostatus stood as the only immune exposure information on hand. Reports indicated that the classifier achieved high specificity and sensitivity in diagnosing cytomegalovirus status.

Use of 60 Vbeta and 13 Jbeta primers characterized the PCR. Assay: immunoSEQ multiplex PCR; the TCRdb copy retains only in-frame clones and omits some. Found here are roughly 77,000 clones, roughly a tenth of them singletons; the top ten hold 24%. V lost 6 bases and J 4 bases, leaving 10 bases between the germline ends. The CDR3 extends over 13 amino acids. The germline gives CDR1 MRHNA, CDR2 SNTAGT. The sample holds a few counts of this clone. The antigen is undetermined. The receptor's source is a man aged 55-75 years in good health and CMV-seropositive. J is TRBJ1-5 and V is TRBV6-4; D is undetermined. The material sequenced was PBMCs. The CDR3 DNA is TGTGCCAGCAGCCACGGGATAAATCAGCCCCAGCATTTT. Translating it yields CASSHGINQPQHF.